These T cell receptor beta chains were read from a single sample in a study of graft-versus-host responses after intestinal transplantation. These TCRs' antigens remain unknown. The table came from immunoSEQ multiplex PCR; TCRdb's copy has only in-frame clones and leaves some out. The data show approximately 90,000 clones, around 93% seen once. The input for sequencing was unstimulated CD8+ T cells sorted from spleen or lymph node cells, taken before intestinal transplant. Receptors were obtained from a human donor who received an intestinal transplant. The CDR3 runs from the conserved cysteine through the conserved F or W. A D gene is named only where the DNA matches it firmly. Size values are once, few and many counts, or a class for expanded clones, and some rows have none.

v_call	clone_size	d_call	j_call	cdr3_nt	cdr3_aa
TRBV5-1	.	TRBD2	TRBJ2-5	TGCGCCAGCAGCTTCTACCCGCGGGGGAACCAAGAGACCCAGTACTTC	CASSFYPRGNQETQYF
TRBV4-3	.	TRBD2	TRBJ2-7	TGCGCCAGCAGCCAAGATACTAGCGGGGGGGCCAGGGAGCAGTACTTC	CASSQDTSGGAREQYF
TRBV2	few	.	TRBJ1-3	TGTGCCAGCATTAGGACAGTAGAAGAGATCCGCTCTGGAAACACCATATATTTT	CASIRTVEEIRSGNTIYF
TRBV21-1	.	.	TRBJ1-2	TGTGCCAGCAGCAAGGACAGGAGCTATGGCTACACCTTC	CASSKDRSYGYTF
TRBV30	.	.	TRBJ2-1	TGTGCCTGGAGTGCGGAGCGCCGCTCCTACAATGAGCAGTTCTTC	CAWSAERRSYNEQFF
TRBV27	.	.	TRBJ1-1	TGTGCCAGCAGTTTTATCGGCAGGGTGTCTGAAGCTTTCTTT	CASSFIGRVSEAFF
TRBV6-5	.	TRBD1	TRBJ1-1	TGTGCCAGCAGTGGGACAGGGGGTCTGAACACTGAAGCTTTCTTT	CASSGTGGLNTEAFF
TRBV5-1	.	TRBD2	TRBJ2-1	TGCGCCAGCAGCTTGGAAACTAGCGGGGGGGTTATAGGACCCTACAATGAGCAGTTCTTC	CASSLETSGGVIGPYNEQFF
TRBV6-5	.	.	TRBJ1-5	TGTGCCAGCAGTTACGGGAGGGGGGAGACGCCCCAGCATTTT	CASSYGRGETPQHF
TRBV6-1	few	TRBD1	TRBJ1-2	TGTGCCAGCAGTGAAGTCGGATCGACAGGGCAGAGGGGCTACACCTTC	CASSEVGSTGQRGYTF
TRBV6-1	.	.	TRBJ2-1	TGTGCCAGCAGCGCAACGGGATATGAGCAGTTCTTC	CASSATGYEQFF
TRBV5-6	.	.	TRBJ1-1	TGTGCCAGCAGCTTTCAGGGCACTGAAGCTTTCTTT	CASSFQGTEAFF
TRBV11-2	.	.	TRBJ2-7	TGTGCCAGCAGCTTAGTAGATTTGGCGGGCTACGAGCAGTACTTC	CASSLVDLAGYEQYF
TRBV27	.	TRBD1	TRBJ2-7	TGTGCCAGCAGTTTAGGGGGACAGGGCTCCTACGAGCAGTACTTC	CASSLGGQGSYEQYF
TRBV6-1	few	TRBD1	TRBJ1-2	TGTGCCAGCAGTGCCTGGGACAGGGGGGATGGCTACACCTTC	CASSAWDRGDGYTF
TRBV9	once	TRBD1	TRBJ2-2	TGTGCCAGCAGCGCCCCAGGGACAGGGCGGACCGGGGAGCTGTTTTTT	CASSAPGTGRTGELFF
TRBV5-1	.	TRBD1	TRBJ2-7	TGCGCCAGCAGCCCAGTGACAGGGGTCATAAACGAGCAGTACTTC	CASSPVTGVINEQYF
TRBV4-2	.	.	TRBJ2-2	TGTGCCAGCAGCCAAGGGACAGCGAACACCGGGGAGCTGTTTTTT	CASSQGTANTGELFF
TRBV6-4	.	.	TRBJ1-2	TGTGCCAGCAGTGACCCGGACAGCCCAGGGGGCTACACCTTC	CASSDPDSPGGYTF
TRBV11-3	.	TRBD2	TRBJ2-5	TGTGCCAGCAGCTTAGGAGGGGCTAGCGGGGGGCGGCAAGAGACCCAGTACTTC	CASSLGGASGGRQETQYF
TRBV7-9	.	.	TRBJ2-2	TGTGCCAGCAGCCTGAACACCGGGGAGCTGTTTTTT	CASSLNTGELFF
TRBV11-2	.	.	TRBJ2-7	TGTGCCAGCATCGTTGCAGGGGCTTCATACGAGCAGTACTTC	CASIVAGASYEQYF
TRBV9	.	TRBD1	TRBJ2-7	TGTGCCAGCAGCGCCGGGACAGGGGGCAACGAGCAGTACTTC	CASSAGTGGNEQYF
TRBV6-1	.	TRBD1	TRBJ2-7	TGTGCCAGCAGAGGGCTGACAGGGGGCTACGAGCAGTACTTC	CASRGLTGGYEQYF
TRBV21-1	.	.	TRBJ2-1	TGTGCCAGCAGCAGGAGACGGATCCCCTACAATGAGCAGTTCTTC	CASSRRRIPYNEQFF
TRBV5-6	.	.	TRBJ1-6	TGTGCCAGCAGCTTCTGGGGAGGGATTTCACCCCTCCACTTT	CASSFWGGISPLHF
TRBV6-5	.	TRBD1	TRBJ1-1	TGTGCCAGCAGTGTGGACGGGACAGGAACTGAAGCTTTCTTT	CASSVDGTGTEAFF
TRBV30	.	TRBD2	TRBJ2-3	TGTGCCTGGAGGTACGGACTAGCGGGGTCCACAGATACGCAGTATTTT	CAWRYGLAGSTDTQYF
TRBV27	.	.	TRBJ1-5	TGTGCCAGCAGTTTGGGCTATAGCAATCAGCCCCAGCATTTT	CASSLGYSNQPQHF
TRBV7-9	.	.	TRBJ1-1	TGTGCCAGCAGCGAACAGCTGAACACTGAAGCTTTCTTT	CASSEQLNTEAFF
TRBV7-2	.	.	TRBJ1-2	TGTGCCAGCAGCCCCCGGGGTGGGTTGGGAATTGGGTACACCTTC	CASSPRGGLGIGYTF
TRBV27	.	.	TRBJ2-5	TGTGCCAGCAGTTTTACGGGACACGGTACGGAGACCCAGTACTTC	CASSFTGHGTETQYF
TRBV21-1	.	.	TRBJ1-6	TGTGCCAGCAGCATATTACGGCAGGGGGACAATTCACCCCTCCACTTT	CASSILRQGDNSPLHF
TRBV9	.	.	TRBJ1-5	TGTGCCAGCAGCGCGAACGGGGAGAATCAGCCCCAGCATTTT	CASSANGENQPQHF
TRBV6-6	.	TRBD1	TRBJ1-5	TGTGCCAGCAGTCTGTCGGACAGGGCTAGCAATCAGCCCCAGCATTTT	CASSLSDRASNQPQHF
TRBV11-3	.	.	TRBJ1-6	TGTGCCAGCAGCTTGTCGGAGGGGTCACCCCTCCACTTT	CASSLSEGSPLHF
TRBV4-3	.	TRBD1	TRBJ2-1	TGCGCCAGCAGCCAAGATTACAGGGGCTCCTACAATGAGCAGTTCTTC	CASSQDYRGSYNEQFF
TRBV10-1	once	TRBD1	TRBJ2-3	TGCGCCAGCAGTGAGTGGACAGGGGGCGGAGATACGCAGTATTTT	CASSEWTGGGDTQYF
TRBV9	.	TRBD1	TRBJ1-2	TGTGCCAGCAGCGCGATACAGGGGGCGCTTGGCTATGGCTACACCTTC	CASSAIQGALGYGYTF
TRBV29-1	.	.	TRBJ2-1	TGCAGCGTCCCCTCAGTTTACAATGAGCAGTTCTTC	CSVPSVYNEQFF
TRBV4-3	once	.	TRBJ1-5	TGCGCCAGCAGCCAAGGGACGGGAGGAAGTCAGCCCCAGCATTTT	CASSQGTGGSQPQHF
TRBV11-3	.	TRBD2	TRBJ2-5	TGTGCCAGCAGTCTAGCGGGGGGGCCGGTCCTGCAAGAGACCCAGTACTTC	CASSLAGGPVLQETQYF
TRBV6-5	.	TRBD2	TRBJ2-7	TGTGCCAGCATGGCGGGGGGCGGGGAGCAGTACTTC	CASMAGGGEQYF
TRBV5-6	once	TRBD1	TRBJ2-5	TGTGCCAGCAGCCCACAAACCGGGACAGGGTCAGAGACCCAGTACTTC	CASSPQTGTGSETQYF
TRBV6-5	.	.	TRBJ1-6	TGTGCCAGCAGTTTCAGGGGTCTCAATTCACCCCTCCACTTT	CASSFRGLNSPLHF
TRBV6-5	.	.	TRBJ2-7	TGTGCCAGCAGTCGGGTATACTACGAGCAGTACTTC	CASSRVYYEQYF
TRBV27	.	.	TRBJ2-3	TGTGCCAGCAGTTTATTAACGGGAGGCACAGATACGCAGTATTTT	CASSLLTGGTDTQYF
TRBV4-3	.	.	TRBJ2-3	TGCGCCAGCAGCCAAGATAGGGGGGGCCTCACAGATACGCAGTATTTT	CASSQDRGGLTDTQYF
TRBV27	.	.	TRBJ2-1	TGTGCCAGCAGTTTCGACTTGGATGAGCAGTTCTTC	CASSFDLDEQFF
TRBV29-1	once	TRBD1	TRBJ1-2	TGCAGCGTTGAAGGGGACAGGCCCTATGGCTACACCTTC	CSVEGDRPYGYTF
TRBV19	once	.	TRBJ1-6	TGTGCCAGTAGTGACACCTCCGGGGGGAATTCACCCCTCCACTTT	CASSDTSGGNSPLHF
TRBV29-1	.	.	TRBJ2-3	TGCAGCGGGAGGGGACCGCAGACAGATACGCAGTATTTT	CSGRGPQTDTQYF